This TCR beta chain was recorded in a study of blood T cells in healthy people across ages. Using a J-beta primer mix together with a sample-barcoded 5' primer, a second PCR was run for roughly 7 to 11 cycles. From the 5' RACE reads, TCRdb called clonotypes with MiXCR, one entry per CDR3 protein. This sample has around 820,000 distinct CDR3 sequences; roughly 25% occur once, and the top ten carry more than 3%. Unmatched junction bases numbered 10, after V lost 1 base and J lost 5 bases. The CDR3 spans 18 residues. The germline V gene encodes CDR1 SEHNR and CDR2 FQNEAQ (reference sequence). Donor samples were obtained from healthy Caucasian individuals from Russia, aged 6 to 90. The data also belong to a second study, concerning T cells of mothers and their children.

The chain is built from TRBV7-9 and TRBJ2-3; 12 bases agree with TRBD2. This TCR was recovered from a boy between 10 and 17 years old in good health. What was sequenced was blood. The CDR3 DNA is TGTGCCAGCAGCTTAGGCTCCGGGACTAGCGGGTCTCTAGATACGCAGTATTTT. Protein product: CASSLGSGTSGSLDTQYF. Together with reference TRBV7-9 and TRBJ2-3, the CDR3 gives the full variable domain: DTGVSQNPRHKITKRGQNVTFRCDPISEHNRLYWYRQTLGQGPEFLTYFQNEAQLEKSRLLSDRFSAERPKGSFSTLEIQRTEQGDSAMYLCASSLGSGTSGSLDTQYFGPGTRLTVL.